These T cell receptor beta chains were read from a single sample in a study of tumor and adjacent non-tumor tissue in lung cancer. TCRdb ran MiXCR on the multiplex PCR reads and lists one entry per CDR3 protein. The table lists some 80,000 distinct CDR3 sequences, around 77% of them singletons, with approximately 9.5% in the top ten. Sequencing was done on a sample of lung tumor tissue. Receptor source: a woman aged 40 to 50 with non-small cell lung cancer. The CDR3 runs from the conserved cysteine through the conserved F or W. The D gene is left open where the match is weak. Expanded clones get a size class; other rows say once, few or many, or leave the size out.

V gene	J gene	D gene	clone size	CDR3 protein	CDR3 DNA
TRBV11-2	TRBJ2-3	NA	NA	CDNSQRASRADTQYF	TGTGACAACAGCCAACGGGCCAGCCGAGCAGATACGCAGTATTTT
TRBV29-1	TRBJ2-1	TRBD2	NA	CIVEAPKRESYNKQFF	TGCATCGTTGAAGCCCCCAAGCGGGAATCCTACAATAAGCAGTTCTTC
TRBV11-2	TRBJ2-5	TRBD2	NA	CTSSPSTSRRETQYF	TGTACCAGCAGCCCGTCCACTAGCAGGCGGGAGACCCAATACTTC
TRBV11-2	TRBJ2-5	NA	NA	CASSAVPEESQYF	TGTGCCAGTAGCGCCGTGCCGGAAGAGAGCCAGTACTTC
TRBV4-1	TRBJ2-7	NA	many	CASSQVQRTEGEQYF	TGCGCCAGCAGCCAAGTCCAACGGACCGAGGGCGAGCAGTACTTC
TRBV5-6	TRBJ2-2	NA	NA	CASSLTLRTRELFF	TGTGCCAGCAGCTTGACCTTGAGGACCAGGGAGCTGTTTTTT
TRBV11-2	TRBJ2-1	NA	NA	CASSMTLAVLYNEQIF	TGTGCCAGCAGCATGACACTAGCTGTACTGTACAATGAGCAGATCTTC
TRBV11-2	TRBJ2-7	NA	NA	CASSLDPQMSYGHYF	TGTGCCAGCAGCTTAGATCCCCAGATGTCCTACGGGCATTACTTC
TRBV5-4	TRBJ2-1	NA	NA	CASSPSSGANLGNEQFF	TGTGCCAGCAGCCCGAGTTCGGGCGCAAATTTGGGCAATGAGCAGTTCTTC
TRBV11-2	TRBJ2-5	NA	NA	CACSVLRWGTRYF	TGTGCCTGCAGCGTGTTAAGATGGGGGACCCGGTACTTC
TRBV11-1	TRBJ2-1	NA	NA	CASSEDGFCNEQLF	TGTGCAAGCAGCGAAGACGGGTTCTGCAATGAGCAGCTCTTC
TRBV6-5	TRBJ2-3	NA	many	CASSYATGTTDTQYF	TGTGCCAGCAGTTACGCCACAGGGACCACAGATACGCAGTATTTT